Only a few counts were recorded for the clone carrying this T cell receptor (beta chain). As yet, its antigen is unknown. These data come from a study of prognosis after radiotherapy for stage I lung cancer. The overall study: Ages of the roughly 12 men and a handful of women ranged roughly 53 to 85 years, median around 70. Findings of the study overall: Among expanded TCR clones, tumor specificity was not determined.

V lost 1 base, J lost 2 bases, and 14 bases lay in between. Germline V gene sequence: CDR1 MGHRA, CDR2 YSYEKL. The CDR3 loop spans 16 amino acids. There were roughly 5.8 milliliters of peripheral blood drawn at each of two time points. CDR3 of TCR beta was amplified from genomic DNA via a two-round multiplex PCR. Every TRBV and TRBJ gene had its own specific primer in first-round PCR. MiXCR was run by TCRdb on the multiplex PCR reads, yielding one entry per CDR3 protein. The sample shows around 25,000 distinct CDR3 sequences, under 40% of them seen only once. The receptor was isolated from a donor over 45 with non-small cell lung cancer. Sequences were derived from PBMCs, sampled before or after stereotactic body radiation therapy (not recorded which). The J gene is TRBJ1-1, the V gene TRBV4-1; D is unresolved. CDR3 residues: CASSQGMGNINTEAFF. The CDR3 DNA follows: TGCGCCAGCAGCCAAGGAATGGGGAATATAAACACTGAAGCTTTCTTT.